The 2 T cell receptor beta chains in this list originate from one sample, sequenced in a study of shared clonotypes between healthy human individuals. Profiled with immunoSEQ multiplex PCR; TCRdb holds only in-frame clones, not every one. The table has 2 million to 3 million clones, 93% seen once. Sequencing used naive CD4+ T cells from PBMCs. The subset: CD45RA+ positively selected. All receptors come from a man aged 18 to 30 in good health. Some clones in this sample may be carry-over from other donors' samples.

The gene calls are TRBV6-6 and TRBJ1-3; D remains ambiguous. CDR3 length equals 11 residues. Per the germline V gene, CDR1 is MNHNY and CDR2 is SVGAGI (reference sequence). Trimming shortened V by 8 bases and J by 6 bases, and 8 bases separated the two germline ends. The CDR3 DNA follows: TGTGCCAGCCTATACCTAAACACCATATATTTT. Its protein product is CASLYLNTIYF.

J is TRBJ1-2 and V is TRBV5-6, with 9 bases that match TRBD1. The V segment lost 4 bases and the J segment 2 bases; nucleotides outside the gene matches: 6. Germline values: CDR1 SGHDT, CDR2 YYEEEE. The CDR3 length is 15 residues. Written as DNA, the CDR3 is TGTGCCAGCAGCCATTCCGGGACAGGGAACTATGGCTACACCTTC. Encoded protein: CASSHSGTGNYGYTF.